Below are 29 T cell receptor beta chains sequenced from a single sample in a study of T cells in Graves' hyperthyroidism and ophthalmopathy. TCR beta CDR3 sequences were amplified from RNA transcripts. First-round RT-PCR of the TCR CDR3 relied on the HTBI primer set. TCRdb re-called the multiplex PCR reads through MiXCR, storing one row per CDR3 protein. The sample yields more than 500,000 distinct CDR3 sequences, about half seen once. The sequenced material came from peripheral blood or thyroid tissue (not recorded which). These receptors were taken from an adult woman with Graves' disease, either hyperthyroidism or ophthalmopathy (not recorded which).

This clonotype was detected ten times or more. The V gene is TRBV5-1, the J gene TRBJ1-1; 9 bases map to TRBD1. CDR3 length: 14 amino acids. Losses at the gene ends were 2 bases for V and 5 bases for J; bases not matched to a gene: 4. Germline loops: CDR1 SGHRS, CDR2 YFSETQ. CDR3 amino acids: CASSLTGGRTEAFF. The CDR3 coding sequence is TGCGCCAGCAGCTTAACAGGGGGCCGTACTGAAGCTTTCTTT.

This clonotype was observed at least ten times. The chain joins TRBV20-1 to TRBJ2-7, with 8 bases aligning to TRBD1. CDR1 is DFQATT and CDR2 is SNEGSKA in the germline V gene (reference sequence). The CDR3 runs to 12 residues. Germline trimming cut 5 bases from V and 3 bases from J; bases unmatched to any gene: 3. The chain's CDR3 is CSAPGTGYEQYF. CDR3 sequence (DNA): TGCAGTGCTCCCGGGACAGGCTACGAGCAGTACTTC.

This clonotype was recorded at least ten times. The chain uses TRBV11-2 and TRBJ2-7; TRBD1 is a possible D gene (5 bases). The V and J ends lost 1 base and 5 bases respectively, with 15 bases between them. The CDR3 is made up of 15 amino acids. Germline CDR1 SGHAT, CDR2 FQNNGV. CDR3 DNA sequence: TGTGCCAGCAGCTTAGTCCTTAAGGGGTTCGACGAGCAGTACTTC. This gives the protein CASSLVLKGFDEQYF. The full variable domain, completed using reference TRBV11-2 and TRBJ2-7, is EAGVAQSPRYKIIEKRQSVAFWCNPISGHATLYWYQQILGQGPKLLIQFQNNGVVDDSQLPKDRFSAERLKGVDSTLKIQPAKLEDSAVYLCASSLVLKGFDEQYFGPGTRLTVT.

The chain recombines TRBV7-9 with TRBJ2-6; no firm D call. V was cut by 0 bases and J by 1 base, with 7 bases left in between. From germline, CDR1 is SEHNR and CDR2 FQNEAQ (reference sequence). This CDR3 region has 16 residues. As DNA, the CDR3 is TGTGCCAGCAGCTTAGCAGTACCGTCTGGGGCCAACGTCCTGACTTTC. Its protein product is CASSLAVPSGANVLTF.

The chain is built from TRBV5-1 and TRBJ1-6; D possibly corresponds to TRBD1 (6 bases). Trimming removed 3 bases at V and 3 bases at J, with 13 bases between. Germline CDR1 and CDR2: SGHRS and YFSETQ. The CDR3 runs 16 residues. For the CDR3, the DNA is TGCGCCAGCAGCTCACGGGACACCGACTATAATTCACCCCTCCACTTT. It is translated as CASSSRDTDYNSPLHF.

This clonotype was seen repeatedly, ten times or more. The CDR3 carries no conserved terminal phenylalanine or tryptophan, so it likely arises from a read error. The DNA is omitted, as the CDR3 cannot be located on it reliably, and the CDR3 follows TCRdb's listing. CDR3: CASSPAGFLVPVPIV. The V and J genes are TRBV7-9 and TRBJ2-5; the D call in the table, TRBD2, was not verified against the DNA. The CDR3 extends over 15 residues, inclusive of both ends. Per germline, CDR1 SEHNR and CDR2 FQNEAQ (reference sequence).

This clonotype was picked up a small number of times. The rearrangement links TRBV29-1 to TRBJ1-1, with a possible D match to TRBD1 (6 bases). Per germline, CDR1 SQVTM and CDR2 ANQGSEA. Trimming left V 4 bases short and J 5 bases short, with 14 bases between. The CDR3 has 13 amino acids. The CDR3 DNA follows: TGCAGCGTTGGGTATCAGGGGAGGACTGAAGCTTTCTTT. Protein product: CSVGYQGRTEAFF.

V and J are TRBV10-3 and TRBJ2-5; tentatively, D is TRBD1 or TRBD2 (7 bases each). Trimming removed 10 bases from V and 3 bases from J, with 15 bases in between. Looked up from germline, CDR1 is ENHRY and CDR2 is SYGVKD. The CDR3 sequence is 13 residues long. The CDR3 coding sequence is TGTGCCACCAGCGGGACAGTTGAAGAGACCCAGTACTTC. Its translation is CATSGTVEETQYF.

The CDR3 is CASSGDNLYGYTF. The CDR3 DNA sequence: TGTGCCAGCAGTGGGGACAACTTATATGGCTACACCTTC. This chain links TRBV2 with TRBJ1-2, with a weak D call TRBD1 (6 bases). This CDR3 is built from 13 residues. The germline V and J ends were trimmed by 4 bases and 5 bases, with 11 bases remaining between them. Looked up from germline, CDR1 is SNHLY and CDR2 is FYNNEI. Full variable domain (remainder filled in from reference TRBV2 and TRBJ1-2): EPEVTQTPSHQVTQMGQEVILRCVPISNHLYFYWYRQILGQKVEFLVSFYNNEISEKSEIFDDQFSVERPDGSNFTLKIRSTKLEDSAMYFCASSGDNLYGYTFGSGTRLTVV.

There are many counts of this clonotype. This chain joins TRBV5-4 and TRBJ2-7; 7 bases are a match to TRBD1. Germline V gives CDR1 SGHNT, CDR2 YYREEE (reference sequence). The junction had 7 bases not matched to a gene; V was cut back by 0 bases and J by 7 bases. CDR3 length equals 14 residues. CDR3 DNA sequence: TGTGCCAGCAGCTTGGAGGGACAGTCTAGAGAGCAGTACTTC. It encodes CASSLEGQSREQYF.

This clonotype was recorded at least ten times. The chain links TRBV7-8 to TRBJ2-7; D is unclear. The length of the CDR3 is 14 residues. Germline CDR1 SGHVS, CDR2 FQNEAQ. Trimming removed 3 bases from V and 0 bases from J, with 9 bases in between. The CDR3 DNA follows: TGTGCCAGCAGCTTCGAGGTCTCCTCCTACGAGCAGTACTTC. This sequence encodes CASSFEVSSYEQYF.

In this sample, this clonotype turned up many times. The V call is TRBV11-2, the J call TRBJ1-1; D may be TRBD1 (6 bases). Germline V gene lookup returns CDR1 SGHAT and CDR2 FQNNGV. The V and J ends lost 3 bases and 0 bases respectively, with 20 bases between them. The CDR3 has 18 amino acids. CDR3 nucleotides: TGTGCCAGCAGCTTTACGTTCCGTGGCAGGGGCATGAACACTGAAGCTTTCTTT. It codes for CASSFTFRGRGMNTEAFF. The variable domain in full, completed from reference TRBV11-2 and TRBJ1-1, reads EAGVAQSPRYKIIEKRQSVAFWCNPISGHATLYWYQQILGQGPKLLIQFQNNGVVDDSQLPKDRFSAERLKGVDSTLKIQPAKLEDSAVYLCASSFTFRGRGMNTEAFFGQGTRLTVV.

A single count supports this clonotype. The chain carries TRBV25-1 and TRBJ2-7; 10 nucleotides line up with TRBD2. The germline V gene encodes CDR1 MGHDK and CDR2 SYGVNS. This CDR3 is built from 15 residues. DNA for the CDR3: TGTGCTAGAGCCGGCCAGCGGGAGGGGTTCTACGAGCAGTACTTC. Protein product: CARAGQREGFYEQYF.

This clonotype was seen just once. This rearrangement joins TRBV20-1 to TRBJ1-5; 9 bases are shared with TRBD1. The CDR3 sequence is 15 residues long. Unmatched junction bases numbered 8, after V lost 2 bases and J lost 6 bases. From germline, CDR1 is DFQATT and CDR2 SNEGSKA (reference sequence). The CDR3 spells CSARPVQGAVQPQHF. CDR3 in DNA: TGCAGTGCTAGACCCGTACAGGGGGCCGTTCAGCCCCAGCATTTT.

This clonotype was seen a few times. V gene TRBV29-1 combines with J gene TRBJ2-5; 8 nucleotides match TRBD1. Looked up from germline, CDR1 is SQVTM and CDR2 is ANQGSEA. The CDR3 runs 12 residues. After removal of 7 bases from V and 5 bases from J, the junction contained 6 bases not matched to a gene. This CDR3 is CSATGEGETQYF. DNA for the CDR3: TGCAGCGCGACAGGGGAAGGGGAGACCCAGTACTTC.

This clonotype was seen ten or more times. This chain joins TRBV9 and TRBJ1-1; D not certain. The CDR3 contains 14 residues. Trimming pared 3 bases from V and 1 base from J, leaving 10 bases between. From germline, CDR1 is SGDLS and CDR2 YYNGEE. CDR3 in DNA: TGTGCCAGCAGCGCAGACATTCAGAACACTGAAGCTTTCTTT. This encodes CASSADIQNTEAFF.

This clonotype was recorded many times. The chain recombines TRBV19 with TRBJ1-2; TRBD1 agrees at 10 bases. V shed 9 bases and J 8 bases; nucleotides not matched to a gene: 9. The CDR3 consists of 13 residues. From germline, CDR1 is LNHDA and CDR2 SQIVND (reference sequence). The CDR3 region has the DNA TGTGCCAGCACCGACCGGGACAGGGGAGGCTACACCTTC. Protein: CASTDRDRGGYTF. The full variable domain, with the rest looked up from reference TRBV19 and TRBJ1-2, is DGGITQSPKYLFRKEGQNVTLSCEQNLNHDAMYWYRQDPGQGLRLIYYSQIVNDFQKGDIAEGYSVSREKKESFPLTVTSAQKNPTAFYLCASTDRDRGGYTFGSGTRLTVV.

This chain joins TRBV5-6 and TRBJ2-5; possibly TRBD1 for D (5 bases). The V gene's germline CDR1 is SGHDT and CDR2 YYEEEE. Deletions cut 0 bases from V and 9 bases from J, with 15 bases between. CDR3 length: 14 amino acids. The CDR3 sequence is CASSLEGRNQPQYF. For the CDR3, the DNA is TGTGCCAGCAGCTTGGAGGGGCGCAATCAGCCCCAGTACTTC.

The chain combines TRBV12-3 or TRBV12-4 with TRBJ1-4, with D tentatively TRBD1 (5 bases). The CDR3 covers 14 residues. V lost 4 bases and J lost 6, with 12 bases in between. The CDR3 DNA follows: TGTGCCAGCAGTTGGCCGGGGGATTATGAAAAACTGTTTTTT. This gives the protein CASSWPGDYEKLFF.

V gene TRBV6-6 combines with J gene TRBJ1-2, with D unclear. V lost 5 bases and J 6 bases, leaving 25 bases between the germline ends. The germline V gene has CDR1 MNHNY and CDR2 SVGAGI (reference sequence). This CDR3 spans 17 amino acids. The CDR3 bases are TGTGCCAGCAGTGCCTCCACGGGTGTAGGCAAAGGAGATGGCTACACCTTC. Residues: CASSASTGVGKGDGYTF.

The CDR3 here is CASSYLPGGAYGYTF. Written as DNA, the CDR3 is TGTGCCAGCAGTTACTTGCCAGGGGGTGCTTATGGCTACACCTTC. The genes are TRBV6-5 and TRBJ1-2; 7 bases agree with TRBD1. This CDR3 region has 15 residues. V lost 1 base and J lost 5; bases outside the gene matches: 7. Germline lookup yields CDR1 MNHEY and CDR2 SVGAGI.

In DNA, the CDR3 is TGTGCCAGCTCCGCCGGTTGGGTGAACACTGAAGCTTTCTTT. Protein sequence: CASSAGWVNTEAFF. This chain uses TRBV18 with TRBJ1-1; D ambiguous. Deletions cut 6 bases from V and 0 bases from J, with 11 bases between. Germline CDR1 reads KGHSH; CDR2 reads LQKENI. There are 14 residues in the CDR3.

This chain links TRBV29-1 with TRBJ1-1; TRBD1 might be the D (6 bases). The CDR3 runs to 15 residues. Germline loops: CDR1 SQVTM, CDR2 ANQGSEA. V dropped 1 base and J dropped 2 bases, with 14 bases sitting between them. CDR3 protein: CSVEGPGTINTEAFF. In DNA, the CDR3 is TGCAGCGTTGAAGGTCCCGGGACAATTAACACTGAAGCTTTCTTT. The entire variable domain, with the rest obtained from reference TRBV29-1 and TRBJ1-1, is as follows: SAVISQKPSRDICQRGTSLTIQCQVDSQVTMMFWYRQQPGQSLTLIATANQGSEATYESGFVIDKFPISRPNLTFSTLTVSNMSPEDSSIYLCSVEGPGTINTEAFFGQGTRLTVV.

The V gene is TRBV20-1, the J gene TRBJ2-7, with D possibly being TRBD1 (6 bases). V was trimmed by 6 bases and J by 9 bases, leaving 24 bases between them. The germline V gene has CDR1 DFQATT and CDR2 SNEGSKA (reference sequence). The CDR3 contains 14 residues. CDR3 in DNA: TGCAGTGCAAACCGGGACATCCATTGGAGGAGGCAGTACTTC. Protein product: CSANRDIHWRRQYF.

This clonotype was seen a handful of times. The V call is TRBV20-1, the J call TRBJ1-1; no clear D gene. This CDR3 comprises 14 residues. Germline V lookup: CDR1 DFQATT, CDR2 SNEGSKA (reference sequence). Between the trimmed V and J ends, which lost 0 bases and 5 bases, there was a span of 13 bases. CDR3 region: CSARDARAGTEAFF. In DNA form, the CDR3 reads TGCAGTGCTAGAGATGCTCGAGCGGGGACTGAAGCTTTCTTT.

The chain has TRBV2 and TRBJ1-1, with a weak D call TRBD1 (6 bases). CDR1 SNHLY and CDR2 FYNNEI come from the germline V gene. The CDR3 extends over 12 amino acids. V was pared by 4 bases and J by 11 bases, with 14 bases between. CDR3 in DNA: TGTGCCAGCAGTGGACAGGTCACCGGCGCTTTCTTT. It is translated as CASSGQVTGAFF. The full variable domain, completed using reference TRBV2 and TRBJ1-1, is EPEVTQTPSHQVTQMGQEVILRCVPISNHLYFYWYRQILGQKVEFLVSFYNNEISEKSEIFDDQFSVERPDGSNFTLKIRSTKLEDSAMYFCASSGQVTGAFFGQGTRLTVV.

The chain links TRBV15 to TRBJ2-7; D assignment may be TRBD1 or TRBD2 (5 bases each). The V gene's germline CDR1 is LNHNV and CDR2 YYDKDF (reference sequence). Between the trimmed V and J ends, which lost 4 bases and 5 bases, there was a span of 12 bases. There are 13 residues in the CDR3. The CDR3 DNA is TGTGCCACCAGCACCGGGGTCAGGGACGAGCAGTACTTC. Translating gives CATSTGVRDEQYF.

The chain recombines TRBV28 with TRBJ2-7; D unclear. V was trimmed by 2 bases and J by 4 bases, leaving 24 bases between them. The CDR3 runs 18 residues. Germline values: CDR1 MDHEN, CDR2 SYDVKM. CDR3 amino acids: CASSLISPRFDKSYEQYF. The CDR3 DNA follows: TGTGCCAGCAGTTTAATCTCCCCCCGGTTTGACAAGTCTTACGAGCAGTACTTC.

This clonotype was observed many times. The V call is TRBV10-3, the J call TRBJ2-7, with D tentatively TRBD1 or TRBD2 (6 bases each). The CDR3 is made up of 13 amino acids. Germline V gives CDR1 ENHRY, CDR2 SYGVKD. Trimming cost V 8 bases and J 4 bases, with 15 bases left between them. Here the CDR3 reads CAIGPQGGYEQYF. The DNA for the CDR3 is TGTGCCATCGGGCCTCAAGGGGGGTACGAGCAGTACTTC.